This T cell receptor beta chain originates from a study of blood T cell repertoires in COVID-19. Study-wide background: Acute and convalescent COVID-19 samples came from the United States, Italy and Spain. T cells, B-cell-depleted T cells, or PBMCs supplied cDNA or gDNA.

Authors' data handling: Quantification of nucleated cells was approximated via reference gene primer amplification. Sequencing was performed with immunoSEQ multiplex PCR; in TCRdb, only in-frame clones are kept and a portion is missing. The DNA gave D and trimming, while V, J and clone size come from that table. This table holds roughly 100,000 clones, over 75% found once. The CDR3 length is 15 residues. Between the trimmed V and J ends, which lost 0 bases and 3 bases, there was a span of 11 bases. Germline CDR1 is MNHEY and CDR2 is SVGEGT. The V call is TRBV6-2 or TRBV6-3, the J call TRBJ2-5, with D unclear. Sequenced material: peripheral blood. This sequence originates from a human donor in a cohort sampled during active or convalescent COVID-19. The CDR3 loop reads CASSYSIFRKETQYF. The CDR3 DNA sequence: TGTGCCAGCAGTTACTCGATATTCAGAAAAGAGACCCAGTACTTC.